This T cell receptor beta chain was found in a study of T cells in Graves' hyperthyroidism and ophthalmopathy. Findings and limits, study-wide: Blood also showed most of the thyroid clonotypes that were expanded above 0.001. A model using 13 V-J features told ophthalmopathy apart from stable hyperthyroidism.

TCR beta CDR3 region amplification was performed from RNA transcripts. When the TCR CDR3 underwent first-round RT-PCR, the HTBI primer set was used. Each CDR3 protein gets one entry after TCRdb re-called the multiplex PCR reads with MiXCR. The sample records approximately 560,000 distinct CDR3 sequences, 40% to 55% being singletons. As for this clonotype: The antigen remains undetermined.

Exclusion criteria comprised uncontrolled infection, other autoimmune disease, pregnancy or lactation. The CDR3 covers 16 residues. The germline gives CDR1 ENHRY, CDR2 SYGVKD. V shed 3 bases, J shed 1 base, and the junction held 8 bases outside the gene matches. The material sequenced was peripheral blood or thyroid tissue (not recorded which). The sequence came from a young woman with Graves' hyperthyroidism. The rearrangement links TRBV10-3 to TRBJ2-7; 8 positions agree with TRBD1. The CDR3 is CAISDYTGTGSYEQYF. CDR3 bases: TGTGCCATCAGTGACTACACCGGGACAGGATCCTACGAGCAGTACTTC.